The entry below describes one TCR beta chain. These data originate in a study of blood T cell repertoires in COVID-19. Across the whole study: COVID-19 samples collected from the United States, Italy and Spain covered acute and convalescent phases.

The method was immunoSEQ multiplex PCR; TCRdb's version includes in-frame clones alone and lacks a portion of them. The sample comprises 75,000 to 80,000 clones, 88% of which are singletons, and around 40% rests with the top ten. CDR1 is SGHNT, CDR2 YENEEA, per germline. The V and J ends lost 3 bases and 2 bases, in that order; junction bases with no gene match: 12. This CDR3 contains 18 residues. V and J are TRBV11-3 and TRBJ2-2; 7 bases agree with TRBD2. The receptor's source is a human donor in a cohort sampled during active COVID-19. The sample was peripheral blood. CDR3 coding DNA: TGTGCCAGCAGCTTCTTCGATTTGGGACTACCTAACACCGGGGAGCTGTTTTTT. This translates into CASSFFDLGLPNTGELFF.